One sample yielded the 17 T cell receptor beta chains listed below, sequenced in a study of beta chain features in type 1 diabetes. Every bit of the isolated RNA underwent reverse transcription, so sequencing read expressed TCRB transcripts. Libraries were prepared by immunoSEQ multiplex PCR; TCRdb keeps only in-frame clonotypes and omits some of them. In the table there are 200,000 to 250,000 clones, around 9.6% of which are singletons. Sequences were obtained from naive CD4+ T cells from blood. All receptors come from a young woman in good health.

The rearrangement joins TRBV21-1 to TRBJ2-3; TRBD2, as called in the table, went unchecked against the DNA. TRBV21-1 counts as a pseudogene. This CDR3 is built from 14 residues. The CDR3 nucleotides read TGTGCCAGCAGCGCGGGCCGGCGCTCAGATACGCAGTATTTT. Translated, it gives CASSAGRRSDTQYF.

The V call is TRBV14, the J call TRBJ2-7; D perhaps matches TRBD2 (6 bases). Germline CDR1 SGHDN, CDR2 FVKESK. CDR3 size: 13 residues. Between the trimmed V and J ends, which lost 0 bases and 6 bases, there was a span of 9 bases. Written as DNA, the CDR3 is TGTGCCAGCAGCCAAGATCAGCGGGCCGAGCAGTACTTC. Protein sequence: CASSQDQRAEQYF.

V is TRBV2 and J is TRBJ2-7; possibly TRBD1 for D (6 bases). The CDR3 is made up of 14 amino acids. Trimming cost V 4 bases and J 5 bases, with 15 bases left between them. Germline CDR1 and CDR2: SNHLY and FYNNEI. CDR3 residues: CASSAVRGKNEQYF. The CDR3 DNA reads as TGTGCCAGCAGTGCGGTCAGGGGTAAGAACGAGCAGTACTTC.

This clone has just a few counts. V is TRBV5-6 and J is TRBJ2-7; 11 bases map to TRBD1. Trimming at V came to 3 bases and at J to 5 bases, leaving 1 base not matched to a gene. Germline-derived CDR1 and CDR2 are SGHDT and YYEEEE. The CDR3 contains 13 residues. This chain's CDR3 is CASSWTGGDEQYF. CDR3 sequence (DNA): TGTGCCAGCAGCTGGACAGGGGGCGACGAGCAGTACTTC. The whole variable domain, filled in from reference TRBV5-6 and TRBJ2-7, reads DAGVTQSPTHLIKTRGQQVTLRCSPKSGHDTVSWYQQALGQGPQFIFQYYEEEERQRGNFPDRFSGHQFPNYSSELNVNALLLGDSALYLCASSWTGGDEQYFGPGTRLTVT.

Only a few counts were recorded for this clone. The chain uses TRBV18 and TRBJ2-7; 11 nucleotides match TRBD2. Germline CDR1 is KGHSH and CDR2 is LQKENI. This CDR3 region has 16 residues. V dropped 0 bases and J dropped 7; count of bases not matched to a gene: 8. The CDR3 region has the DNA TGTGCCAGCTCACCACCAGGTAGCGGGAGGGCCCAAGAGCAGTACTTC. It encodes CASSPPGSGRAQEQYF.

The chain links TRBV12-2 to TRBJ2-1; the DNA was not used to check the table's D call, TRBD2. TRBV12-2 is a pseudogene locus. The CDR3 runs to 15 residues. CDR3 DNA: TGTGCAAGTCGCTGGACTCCCGAAGACTACAATGAGCAGTTCTTC. Its protein is CASRWTPEDYNEQFF.

This clone has only a few counts. This sequence joins TRBV28 and TRBJ2-2; tentatively, D is TRBD2 (5 bases). Per the germline V gene, CDR1 is MDHEN and CDR2 is SYDVKM. V was shortened by 5 bases and J by 7 bases, with 14 bases between the two germline ends. This CDR3 spans 14 amino acids. The CDR3 reads CASSVSGGFGELFF. The CDR3 DNA is TGTGCCAGCAGTGTCAGCGGAGGTTTCGGGGAGCTGTTTTTT. The full variable domain, rest sourced from reference TRBV28 and TRBJ2-2, is DVKVTQSSRYLVKRTGEKVFLECVQDMDHENMFWYRQDPGLGLRLIYFSYDVKMKEKGDIPEGYSVSREKKERFSLILESASTNQTSMYLCASSVSGGFGELFFGEGSRLTVL.

This rearrangement joins TRBV9 to TRBJ1-2; perhaps TRBD1 as D (6 bases). The CDR3 spans 14 residues. Germline V gene lookup returns CDR1 SGDLS and CDR2 YYNGEE. The V gene lost 4 bases and the J gene lost 8 bases, with 18 bases spanning the gap. The CDR3 DNA sequence: TGTGCCAGCAGCTTCTTAGGACAGAATGGCGGCTACACCTTC. It is translated as CASSFLGQNGGYTF.

The chain recombines TRBV7-8 with TRBJ2-7; D is perhaps TRBD2 (5 bases). From germline, CDR1 is SGHVS and CDR2 FQNEAQ. V was clipped by 4 bases and J by 6 bases, with 16 bases between them. This CDR3 spans 14 amino acids. Here the CDR3 DNA reads TGTGCCAGCAGCTCCGGGATCCCGGCCTCCGAGCAGTACTTC. Encoded protein: CASSSGIPASEQYF. The variable domain in full, completed from reference TRBV7-8 and TRBJ2-7, reads GAGVSQSPRYKVAKRGQDVALRCDPISGHVSLFWYQQALGQGPEFLTYFQNEAQLDKSGLPSDRFFAERPEGSVSTLKIQRTQQEDSAVYLCASSSGIPASEQYFGPGTRLTVT.

This clone came up a few times. V is TRBV2 and J is TRBJ2-3; TRBD2 might be the D (5 bases). Germline V gene data show CDR1 as SNHLY and CDR2 as FYNNEI. The V and J ends lost 7 bases and 4 bases respectively, with 9 bases between them. The CDR3 has 12 residues. This CDR3 reads CASKGDPDTQYF. CDR3 sequence (DNA): TGTGCCAGCAAGGGAGATCCAGATACGCAGTATTTT.

CDR3 sequence reads: CASRTGLAGNYNEQFF. The DNA for the CDR3 is TGCGCCAGCAGAACAGGACTAGCGGGAAATTACAATGAGCAGTTCTTC. V gene TRBV5-1 combines with J gene TRBJ2-1; 12 bases are shared with TRBD2. Germline V lookup: CDR1 SGHRS, CDR2 YFSETQ. Trimming removed 5 bases from V and 4 bases from J; junction bases left unmatched: 7. The CDR3 covers 16 residues. The full variable domain, its missing parts supplied by reference TRBV5-1 and TRBJ2-1, is KAGVTQTPRYLIKTRGQQVTLSCSPISGHRSVSWYQQTPGQGLQFLFEYFSETQRNKGNFPGRFSGRQFSNSRSEMNVSTLELGDSALYLCASRTGLAGNYNEQFFGPGTRLTVL.

This chain uses TRBV27 with TRBJ1-5, with 9 bases lining up with TRBD1. Losses at the gene ends were 5 bases for V and 6 bases for J; bases not matched to a gene: 14. Germline values: CDR1 MNHEY, CDR2 SMNVEV (reference sequence). This CDR3 contains 17 residues. The CDR3 nucleotides read TGTGCCAGCAGTCCACTTCCTGGGACAGGGAGTAGTCAGCCCCAGCATTTT. This sequence encodes CASSPLPGTGSSQPQHF.

This clone was counted a few times. This chain uses TRBV5-4 with TRBJ1-1, with 8 bases lining up with TRBD1. The V and J ends lost 2 bases and 10 bases, in that order; junction bases with no gene match: 16. This CDR3 contains 16 residues. Germline CDR1 SGHNT, CDR2 YYREEE (reference sequence). CDR3 nucleotides: TGTGCCAGCAGCTTTAGACAGGGGCGCTCCCCTTCGGGAGCTTTCTTT. This encodes CASSFRQGRSPSGAFF.

The rearrangement joins TRBV5-1 to TRBJ1-1; D unresolved. The V end lost 4 bases, the J end lost 1 base, and 11 bases lay between the germline ends. This CDR3 comprises 14 residues. The germline CDR1 and CDR2 sequences are SGHRS and YFSETQ. The CDR3 sequence: CASSRNSGNTEAFF. The CDR3, as DNA: TGCGCCAGCAGCCGAAACAGTGGGAACACTGAAGCTTTCTTT.

Concerning this clone: An end of the junction does not agree with germline; a read error may underlie this. CDR3 residues: CASSLDSPETQYF. The CDR3 DNA sequence: TGTGCTAGCAGCTTAGACTCCCCCGAGACCCAGTACTTC. The genes are TRBV7-7 and TRBJ2-5, with unresolved D. CDR1 and CDR2 from the germline V gene are SSHAT and FNYEAQ (reference sequence). The CDR3 spans 13 residues.

This clone was recorded a few times. The chain combines TRBV18 with TRBJ2-1; 7 nucleotides match TRBD1. Trimming removed 4 bases from V and 6 bases from J; junction bases left unmatched: 3. CDR3 length: 13 residues. Looked up from germline, CDR1 is KGHSH and CDR2 is LQKENI. The CDR3 DNA reads TGTGCCAGCTCACGGGGACAGAGCAATGAGCAGTTCTTC. It encodes CASSRGQSNEQFF. Using reference TRBV18 and TRBJ2-1 for the parts outside the CDR3, the full variable domain is NAGVMQNPRHLVRRRGQEARLRCSPMKGHSHVYWYRQLPEEGLKFMVYLQKENIIDESGMPKERFSAEFPKEGPSILRIQQVVRGDSAAYFCASSRGQSNEQFFGPGTRLTVL.

The chain recombines TRBV6-5 with TRBJ1-2; unclear D gene. The length of the CDR3 is 13 residues. Trimming removed 0 bases at V and 3 bases at J, with 5 bases between. From germline, CDR1 is MNHEY and CDR2 SVGAGI. The CDR3 nucleotides read TGTGCCAGCAGTTACTCGATAGACTATGGCTACACCTTC. It yields the protein CASSYSIDYGYTF.